One sample yielded the 27 T cell receptor beta chains listed below, sequenced in a study of T cell clones after liver transplantation. Using immunoSEQ multiplex PCR, the repertoire was profiled, and TCRdb retains in-frame clones only, with some absent. The data contain some 120,000 clones, 90% of them singletons. This specimen consisted of CD4+ T cells from blood, obtained 12 months after liver transplant. The receptors here all came from a human patient who received a liver transplant. The graft donor may have contributed some T cells.

Only one count was recorded for this clone. The V call is TRBV30, the J call TRBJ2-1, with a tentative D call TRBD2 (6 bases). Trimming pared 4 bases from V and 0 bases from J, leaving 10 bases between. Germline V gene sequence: CDR1 GTSNPN, CDR2 SVGIG (reference sequence). The CDR3 runs 14 residues. The CDR3 region has the DNA TGTGCCTGGAATGCGGGAAGCTCCTACAATGAGCAGTTCTTC. This codes for CAWNAGSSYNEQFF.

This chain links TRBV19 with TRBJ2-1; tentatively, D is TRBD2 (6 bases). There are 14 residues in the CDR3. CDR1 and CDR2 (germline): LNHDA, SQIVND (reference sequence). V was pared by 6 bases and J by 6 bases, with 15 bases between. CDR3: CASRTGTHSNEQFF. CDR3 nucleotide sequence: TGTGCCAGTAGAACCGGGACTCATTCCAATGAGCAGTTCTTC.

The genes are TRBV19 and TRBJ2-3; D might be TRBD2 (6 bases). The CDR3 runs 15 residues. Trimming took 7 bases from V and 2 from J, leaving 16 bases between them. Looked up from germline, CDR1 is LNHDA and CDR2 is SQIVND (reference sequence). The CDR3 region has the DNA TGTGCCAGTACTTCGCCAGGCGGGAACACAGATACGCAGTATTTT. Translated, it gives CASTSPGGNTDTQYF.

This chain joins TRBV6-6 and TRBJ2-5, with 8 nucleotides matching TRBD2. V dropped 5 bases and J dropped 5; count of bases not matched to a gene: 4. Germline assignment: CDR1 MNHNY and CDR2 SVGAGI (reference sequence). This CDR3 contains 13 residues. The CDR3 region is CASSGTRTETQYF. The CDR3 DNA follows: TGTGCCAGCAGTGGGACTAGGACGGAGACCCAGTACTTC.

The chain has TRBV9 and TRBJ2-6; no definite D call. The length of the CDR3 is 16 residues. Trimming cost V 0 bases and J 2 bases, with 9 bases left between them. CDR1 and CDR2 from the germline V gene are SGDLS and YYNGEE. The CDR3 DNA follows: TGTGCCAGCAGCGTAGGATGGCCCACTGGGGCCAACGTCCTGACTTTC. It codes for CASSVGWPTGANVLTF.

J is TRBJ2-3 and V is TRBV5-1; 9 bases line up with TRBD2. The germline CDR1 and CDR2 sequences are SGHRS and YFSETQ. Germline trimming cut 0 bases from V and 4 bases from J; bases unmatched to any gene: 9. The CDR3 runs to 17 residues. The CDR3 DNA reads as TGCGCCAGCAGCTTGGAGGCCAGCGGGAGGCGGGCAGATACGCAGTATTTT. This encodes CASSLEASGRRADTQYF.

The V call is TRBV9, the J call TRBJ1-3, with D tentatively TRBD1 (6 bases). The CDR3 loop spans 17 amino acids. Looked up from germline, CDR1 is SGDLS and CDR2 is YYNGEE. Trimming cost V 0 bases and J 0 bases, with 13 bases left between them. This chain's CDR3 is CASSVEYRVISGNTIYF. The CDR3 coding sequence is TGTGCCAGCAGCGTAGAATACAGGGTGATCTCTGGAAACACCATATATTTT.

The rearrangement uses TRBV5-1 and TRBJ2-4; no clear D gene. Trimming cost V 4 bases and J 8 bases, with 7 bases left between them. Per germline, CDR1 SGHRS and CDR2 YFSETQ. CDR3 length equals 11 residues. CDR3 in DNA: TGCGCCAGCAGCCTTGGGTACATTCAGTACTTC. Translated, it gives CASSLGYIQYF. Using reference TRBV5-1 and TRBJ2-4 for the parts outside the CDR3, the full variable domain is KAGVTQTPRYLIKTRGQQVTLSCSPISGHRSVSWYQQTPGQGLQFLFEYFSETQRNKGNFPGRFSGRQFSNSRSEMNVSTLELGDSALYLCASSLGYIQYFGAGTRLSVL.

The chain has TRBV30 and TRBJ2-3, with 7 bases identical to TRBD1. Germline CDR1 is GTSNPN and CDR2 is SVGIG (reference sequence). CDR3 length: 15 residues. The J segment lost 2 bases and the V segment lost 2 bases, leaving 7 bases of the junction unmatched. This chain's CDR3 is CAWSRTGAYTDTQYF. The CDR3 region has the DNA TGTGCCTGGAGTAGAACAGGGGCCTACACAGATACGCAGTATTTT.

In this sample, this clone turned up once. The V and J genes are TRBV2 and TRBJ2-5, with a tentative D call TRBD2 (6 bases). This CDR3 region has 13 residues. Germline V lookup: CDR1 SNHLY, CDR2 FYNNEI. Trimming left V 5 bases short and J 3 bases short, with 10 bases between. The CDR3 DNA reads as TGTGCCAGCAGTACCCGGGAGAAAGAGACCCAGTACTTC. Its protein product is CASSTREKETQYF.

The V gene is TRBV5-1, the J gene TRBJ2-5; 9 bases fit TRBD1. Per germline, CDR1 SGHRS and CDR2 YFSETQ. The CDR3 has 19 amino acids. After removal of 0 bases from V and 4 bases from J, the junction contained 16 bases not matched to a gene. DNA of the CDR3: TGCGCCAGCAGCTTGGCCTTGTTCACTAGGACAGGGGATTCAGAGACCCAGTACTTC. Protein product: CASSLALFTRTGDSETQYF.

In DNA form, the CDR3 reads TGCGCCAGCAGTCCAAAGACAGATACGCAGTATTTT. It codes for CASSPKTDTQYF. The chain recombines TRBV23-1 with TRBJ2-3; no reliable D call. Being an ORF, TRBV23-1 has a function that is uncertain. With 4 bases removed from V and 3 bases from J, the gap between germline ends came to 5 bases. The CDR3 contains 12 residues.

The V gene is TRBV15, the J gene TRBJ1-2; 7 positions match TRBD1. The CDR3 is 13 residues long. In germline, CDR1 is LNHNV, CDR2 YYDKDF (reference sequence). The V gene end was trimmed by 1 base and the J gene end by 8 bases; junction bases not matched to a gene: 4. The CDR3 is CATSRGGDSGYTF. The CDR3 nucleotides are TGTGCCACCAGCAGAGGGGGGGACAGCGGCTACACCTTC.

This clone has just one count. The chain combines TRBV2 with TRBJ2-1; 13 bases fit TRBD2. The CDR3 runs 14 residues. Trimming at V came to 8 bases and at J to 10 bases, leaving 8 bases not matched to a gene. Germline loops: CDR1 SNHLY, CDR2 FYNNEI. In DNA, the CDR3 is TGTGCCAGCGTTACTAGCGGGAGGGAGAGGGAGCAGTTCTTC. This sequence encodes CASVTSGREREQFF.

Only one count was recorded for this clone. The J gene is TRBJ1-5, the V gene TRBV7-2, with D hard to call. Trimming pared 1 base from V and 6 bases from J, leaving 13 bases between. CDR3 length: 15 residues. CDR1 is SGHTA and CDR2 is FQGNSA in the germline V gene. This CDR3 reads CASSLEGSRGQPQHF. The CDR3 nucleotides read TGTGCCAGCAGCTTAGAGGGATCTCGGGGTCAGCCCCAGCATTTT. Looking up the rest from reference TRBV7-2 and TRBJ1-5 gives the full variable domain: GAGVSQSPSNKVTEKGKDVELRCDPISGHTALYWYRQSLGQGLEFLIYFQGNSAPDKSGLPSDRFSAERTGGSVSTLTIQRTQQEDSAVYLCASSLEGSRGQPQHFGDGTRLSIL.

CDR3 DNA sequence: TGCGCCAGCAGCTTATGGGCAAACCAAGAGACCCAGTACTTC. It encodes CASSLWANQETQYF. V usage is TRBV5-1 and J usage is TRBJ2-5; no firm D call. Trimming stripped 2 bases from V and 0 bases from J, with 8 bases between. Germline CDR1 is SGHRS and CDR2 is YFSETQ. CDR3 length: 14 amino acids.

V is TRBV19 and J is TRBJ1-5, with D tentatively TRBD1 (5 bases). CDR3 length: 13 amino acids. Trimming cost V 7 bases and J 3 bases, with 10 bases left between them. CDR1 is LNHDA and CDR2 is SQIVND in the germline V gene (reference sequence). The CDR3 loop reads CASNGQLNQPQHF. The CDR3 DNA sequence: TGTGCCAGTAATGGACAACTCAATCAGCCCCAGCATTTT.

The rearrangement uses TRBV29-1 and TRBJ1-2; 9 nucleotides agree with TRBD1. After removal of 3 bases from V and 3 bases from J, the junction contained 8 bases not matched to a gene. Germline V CDR1 and CDR2: SQVTM, ANQGSEA. The CDR3 covers 15 residues. The CDR3 spells CSVDFPRTGDYGYTF. As DNA, the CDR3 is TGCAGCGTTGATTTTCCCCGGACAGGGGACTATGGCTACACCTTC.

The rearrangement links TRBV19 to TRBJ2-5, with 14 bases matching TRBD2. The CDR3 runs to 15 residues. Germline trimming cut 3 bases from V and 4 bases from J; bases unmatched to any gene: 1. The germline CDR1 and CDR2 sequences are LNHDA and SQIVND (reference sequence). The DNA for the CDR3 is TGTGCCAGTAGTATGGGACTAGCGGGAGCAGAGACCCAGTACTTC. Its protein is CASSMGLAGAETQYF.

The table lists this clone with a count of one. The chain uses TRBV7-3 and TRBJ1-2, with 9 positions matching TRBD1. The CDR3 loop spans 15 amino acids. The V gene end was trimmed by 5 bases and the J gene end by 8 bases; junction bases not matched to a gene: 12. Germline CDR1 and CDR2: SGHTA and FQGTGA. The CDR3 is CASSDSDRGGGGYTF. The CDR3 DNA is TGTGCCAGCAGCGATTCGGACAGGGGCGGTGGAGGCTACACCTTC. Combining the CDR3 with reference TRBV7-3 and TRBJ1-2 gives the whole variable domain GAGVSQTPSNKVTEKGKYVELRCDPISGHTALYWYRQSLGQGPEFLIYFQGTGAADDSGLPNDRFFAVRPEGSVSTLKIQRTERGDSAVYLCASSDSDRGGGGYTFGSGTRLTVV.

CDR3 nucleotides: TGTGCCAGCAGGCCTACCGGGACTGCCCCCTACGAGCAGTACTTC. Its translation: CASRPTGTAPYEQYF. The V call is TRBV6-5, the J call TRBJ2-7; D might be TRBD2 (6 bases). The CDR3 has 15 residues. The germline V and J ends were trimmed by 6 bases and 2 bases, with 17 bases remaining between them. From germline, CDR1 is MNHEY and CDR2 SVGAGI.

J is TRBJ1-1 and V is TRBV28; D is undetermined. Germline CDR1 and CDR2: MDHEN and SYDVKM. There are 14 residues in the CDR3. The V end lost 8 bases, the J end lost 0 bases, and 13 bases lay between the germline ends. CDR3 in amino acids: CASGSYSMNTEAFF. CDR3 sequence (DNA): TGTGCCAGCGGGAGTTACTCTATGAACACTGAAGCTTTCTTT.

The rearrangement joins TRBV12-5 to TRBJ2-1, with 10 bases matching TRBD2. This CDR3 region has 14 residues. Looked up from germline, CDR1 is LGHNT and CDR2 is FRNRAP. V lost 10 bases to trimming and J lost 4 bases; unmatched junction nucleotides: 7. The CDR3 coding sequence is TGTGCTACTTCCGGACTAGCGGATTACAATGAGCAGTTCTTC. It is translated as CATSGLADYNEQFF.

This chain uses TRBV6-5 with TRBJ1-1; maybe TRBD1 (6 bases). The CDR3 extends over 12 amino acids. V lost 5 bases, J lost 3 bases, and 7 bases lay in between. Per the germline V gene, CDR1 is MNHEY and CDR2 is SVGAGI. CDR3 coding DNA: TGTGCCAGCAGTGACAGGTACACTGAAGCTTTCTTT. Its protein is CASSDRYTEAFF.

The V call is TRBV7-2, the J call TRBJ2-5; 9 bases are a match to TRBD1. This CDR3 contains 17 residues. Trimming at V came to 5 bases and at J to 2 bases, leaving 12 bases not matched to a gene. CDR1 and CDR2 from the germline V gene are SGHTA and FQGNSA. The CDR3 region is CASSPRPQGAAQETQYF. CDR3 nucleotides: TGTGCCAGCAGCCCAAGGCCACAGGGGGCAGCACAAGAGACCCAGTACTTC.

Remarks on this clone: Other DNA sequences in this specimen translate into the identical CDR3. CDR3: CASSQGLAGAREQFF. The CDR3, as DNA: TGCGCCAGCAGCCAAGGACTAGCGGGAGCACGGGAGCAGTTCTTC. The genes are TRBV4-3 and TRBJ2-1, with 12 bases matching TRBD2. Germline V gene data show CDR1 as LGHNA and CDR2 as YSLEER. V dropped 1 base and J dropped 10; count of bases not matched to a gene: 5. The CDR3 is 15 amino acids.

This rearrangement joins TRBV6-1 to TRBJ1-5, with D tentatively TRBD1 (5 bases). Germline CDR1 reads MNHNS; CDR2 reads SASEGT. The CDR3 runs to 14 residues. V was clipped by 10 bases and J by 1 base, with 14 bases between them. DNA of the CDR3: TGTGCCACCGACGGGGGGGTGAGCAATCAGCCCCAGCATTTT. Translating gives CATDGGVSNQPQHF.